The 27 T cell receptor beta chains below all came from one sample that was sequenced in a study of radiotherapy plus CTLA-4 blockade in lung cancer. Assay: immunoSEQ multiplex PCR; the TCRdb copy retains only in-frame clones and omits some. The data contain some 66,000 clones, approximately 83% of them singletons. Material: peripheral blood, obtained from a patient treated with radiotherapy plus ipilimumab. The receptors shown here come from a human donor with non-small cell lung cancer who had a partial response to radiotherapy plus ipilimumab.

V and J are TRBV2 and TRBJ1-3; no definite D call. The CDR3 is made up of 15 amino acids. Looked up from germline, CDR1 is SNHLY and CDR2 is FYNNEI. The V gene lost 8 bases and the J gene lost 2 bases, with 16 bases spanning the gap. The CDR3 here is CASRLHGETGNTIYF. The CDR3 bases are TGTGCCAGCCGCCTTCATGGGGAGACTGGAAACACCATATATTTT.

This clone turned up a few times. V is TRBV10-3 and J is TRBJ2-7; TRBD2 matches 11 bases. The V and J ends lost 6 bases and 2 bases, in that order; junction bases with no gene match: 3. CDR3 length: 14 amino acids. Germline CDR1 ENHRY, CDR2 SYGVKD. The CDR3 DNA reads TGTGCCATCAGGGGGACTAGCGGTACCTACGAGCAGTACTTC. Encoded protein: CAIRGTSGTYEQYF.

The CDR3 coding sequence is TGTGCCAGCAGTGAACATCCAGGCTCTGGAAACACCATATATTTT. Residues: CASSEHPGSGNTIYF. The J gene is TRBJ1-3, the V gene TRBV6-1; D is undetermined. The length of the CDR3 is 15 residues. CDR1 MNHNS and CDR2 SASEGT come from the germline V gene. V lost 2 bases and J 0 bases, leaving 8 bases between the germline ends.

The CDR3 nucleotides read TGTGCCAGCAATAGTGGTCTCTCTGGGGCCAACGTCCTGACTTTC. This codes for CASNSGLSGANVLTF. The chain has TRBV7-2 and TRBJ2-6; D is ambiguous. The CDR3 has 15 residues. Per germline, CDR1 SGHTA and CDR2 FQGNSA. V shed 7 bases and J shed 0 bases, with 10 bases lying between them. The full variable domain, in which reference TRBV7-2 and TRBJ2-6 provide the parts outside the CDR3, is GAGVSQSPSNKVTEKGKDVELRCDPISGHTALYWYRQSLGQGLEFLIYFQGNSAPDKSGLPSDRFSAERTGGSVSTLTIQRTQQEDSAVYLCASNSGLSGANVLTFGAGSRLTVL.

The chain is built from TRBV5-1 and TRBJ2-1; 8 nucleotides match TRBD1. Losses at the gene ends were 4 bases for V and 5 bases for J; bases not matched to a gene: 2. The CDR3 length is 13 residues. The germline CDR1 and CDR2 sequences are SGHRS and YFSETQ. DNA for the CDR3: TGCGCCAGCAGCGTGACAGGGGACAATGAGCAGTTCTTC. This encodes CASSVTGDNEQFF.

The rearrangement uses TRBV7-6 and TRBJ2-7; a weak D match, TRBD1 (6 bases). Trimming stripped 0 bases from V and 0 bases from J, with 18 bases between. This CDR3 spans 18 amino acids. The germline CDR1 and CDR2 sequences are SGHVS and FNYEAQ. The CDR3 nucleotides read TGTGCCAGCAGCTTAGCCTCCGGGACACTAACTAGCTCCTACGAGCAGTACTTC. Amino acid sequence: CASSLASGTLTSSYEQYF.

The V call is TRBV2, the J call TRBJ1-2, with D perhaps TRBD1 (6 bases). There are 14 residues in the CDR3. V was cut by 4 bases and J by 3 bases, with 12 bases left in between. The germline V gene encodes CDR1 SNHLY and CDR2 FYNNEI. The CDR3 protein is CASSGQGRDYGYTF. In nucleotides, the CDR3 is TGTGCCAGCAGTGGGCAGGGGAGGGACTATGGCTACACCTTC.

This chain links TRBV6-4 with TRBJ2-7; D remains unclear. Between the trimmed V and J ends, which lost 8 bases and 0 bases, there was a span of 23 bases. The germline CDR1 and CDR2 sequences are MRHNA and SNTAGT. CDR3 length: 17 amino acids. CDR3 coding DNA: TGTGCCAGCCCCCTTTCGCAGCCCCAAAGGAGCTCCTACGAGCAGTACTTC. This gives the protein CASPLSQPQRSSYEQYF.

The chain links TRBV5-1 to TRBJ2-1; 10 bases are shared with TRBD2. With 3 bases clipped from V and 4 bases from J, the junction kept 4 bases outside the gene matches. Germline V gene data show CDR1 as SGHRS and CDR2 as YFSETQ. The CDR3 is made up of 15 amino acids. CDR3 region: CASSSLAGAYNEQFF. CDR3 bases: TGCGCCAGCAGCTCTCTAGCGGGGGCGTACAATGAGCAGTTCTTC.

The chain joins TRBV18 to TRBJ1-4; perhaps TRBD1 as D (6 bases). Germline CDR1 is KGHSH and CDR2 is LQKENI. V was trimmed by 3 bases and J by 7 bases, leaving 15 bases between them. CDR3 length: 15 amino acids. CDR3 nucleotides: TGTGCCAGCTCACCGCCAGAGGGGGTTTTTGAAAAACTGTTTTTT. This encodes CASSPPEGVFEKLFF.

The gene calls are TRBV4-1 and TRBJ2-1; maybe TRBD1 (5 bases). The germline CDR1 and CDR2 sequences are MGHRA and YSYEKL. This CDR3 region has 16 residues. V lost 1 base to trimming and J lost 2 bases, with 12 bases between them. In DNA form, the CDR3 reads TGCGCCAGCAGCCAAGTAGGGGCCGGGCCCTACAATGAGCAGTTCTTC. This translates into CASSQVGAGPYNEQFF.

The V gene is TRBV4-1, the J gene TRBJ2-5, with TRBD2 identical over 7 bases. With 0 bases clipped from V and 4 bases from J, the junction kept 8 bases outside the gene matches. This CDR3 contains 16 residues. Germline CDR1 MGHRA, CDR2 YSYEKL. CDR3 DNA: TGCGCCAGCAGCCAAGATCTCGGCGGGAGTATAGAGACCCAGTACTTC. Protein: CASSQDLGGSIETQYF.

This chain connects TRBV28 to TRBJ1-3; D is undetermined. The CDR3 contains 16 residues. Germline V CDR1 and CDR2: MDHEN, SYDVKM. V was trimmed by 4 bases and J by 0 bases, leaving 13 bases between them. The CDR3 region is CASSYGSGSSGNTIYF. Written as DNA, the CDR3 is TGTGCCAGCAGTTACGGGAGTGGCAGCTCTGGAAACACCATATATTTT.

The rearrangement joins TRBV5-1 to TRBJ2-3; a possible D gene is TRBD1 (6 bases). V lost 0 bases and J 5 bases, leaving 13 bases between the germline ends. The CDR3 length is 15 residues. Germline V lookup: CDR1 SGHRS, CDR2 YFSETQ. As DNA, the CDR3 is TGCGCCAGCAGCTTGGGACAGGCTAGGAGAGATACGCAGTATTTT. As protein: CASSLGQARRDTQYF.

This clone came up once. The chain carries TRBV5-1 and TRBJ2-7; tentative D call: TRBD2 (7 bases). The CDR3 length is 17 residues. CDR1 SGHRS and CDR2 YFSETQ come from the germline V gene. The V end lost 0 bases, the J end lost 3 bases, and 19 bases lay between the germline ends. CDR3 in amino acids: CASSLDSTGGGYYEQYF. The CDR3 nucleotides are TGCGCCAGCAGCTTGGATTCAACGGGGGGCGGTTACTACGAGCAGTACTTC. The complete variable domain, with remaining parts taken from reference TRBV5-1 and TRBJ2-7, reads KAGVTQTPRYLIKTRGQQVTLSCSPISGHRSVSWYQQTPGQGLQFLFEYFSETQRNKGNFPGRFSGRQFSNSRSEMNVSTLELGDSALYLCASSLDSTGGGYYEQYFGPGTRLTVT.

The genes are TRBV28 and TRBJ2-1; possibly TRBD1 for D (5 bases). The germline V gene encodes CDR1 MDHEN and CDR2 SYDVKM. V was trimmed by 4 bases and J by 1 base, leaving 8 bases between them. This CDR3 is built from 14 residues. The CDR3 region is CASSYQGSYNEQFF. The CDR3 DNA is TGTGCCAGCAGTTATCAGGGTTCCTACAATGAGCAGTTCTTC.

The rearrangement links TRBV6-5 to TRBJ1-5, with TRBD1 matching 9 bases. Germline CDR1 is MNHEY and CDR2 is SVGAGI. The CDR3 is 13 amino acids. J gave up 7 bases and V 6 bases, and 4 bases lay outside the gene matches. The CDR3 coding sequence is TGTGCCAGCAGACAGGGGGCGCGGCAGCCCCAGCATTTT. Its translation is CASRQGARQPQHF.

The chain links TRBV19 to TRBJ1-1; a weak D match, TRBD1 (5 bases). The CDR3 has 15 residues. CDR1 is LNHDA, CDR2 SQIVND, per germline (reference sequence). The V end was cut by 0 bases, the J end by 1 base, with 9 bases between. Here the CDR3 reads CASSIDAGSNTEAFF. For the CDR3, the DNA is TGTGCCAGTAGTATAGATGCAGGGTCGAACACTGAAGCTTTCTTT.

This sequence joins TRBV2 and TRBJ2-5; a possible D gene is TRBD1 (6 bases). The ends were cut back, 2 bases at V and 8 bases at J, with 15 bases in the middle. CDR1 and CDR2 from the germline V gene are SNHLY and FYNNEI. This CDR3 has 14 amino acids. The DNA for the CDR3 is TGTGCCAGCAGTGAATGGGGGCCCCTGATAACCCAGTACTTC. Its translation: CASSEWGPLITQYF.

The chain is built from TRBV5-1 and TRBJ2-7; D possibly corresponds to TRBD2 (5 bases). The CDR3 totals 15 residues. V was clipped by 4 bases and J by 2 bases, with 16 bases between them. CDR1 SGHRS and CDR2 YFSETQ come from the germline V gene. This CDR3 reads CASSPASGDPYEQYF. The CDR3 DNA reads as TGCGCCAGCAGCCCAGCTTCCGGGGATCCCTACGAGCAGTACTTC.

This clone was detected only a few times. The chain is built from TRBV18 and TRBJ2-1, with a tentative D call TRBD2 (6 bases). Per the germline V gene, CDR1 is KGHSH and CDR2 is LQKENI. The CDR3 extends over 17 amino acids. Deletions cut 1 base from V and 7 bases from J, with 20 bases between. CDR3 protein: CASSPRGVRISTNEQFF. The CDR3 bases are TGTGCCAGCTCACCACGGGGGGTTCGGATCAGTACGAATGAGCAGTTCTTC.

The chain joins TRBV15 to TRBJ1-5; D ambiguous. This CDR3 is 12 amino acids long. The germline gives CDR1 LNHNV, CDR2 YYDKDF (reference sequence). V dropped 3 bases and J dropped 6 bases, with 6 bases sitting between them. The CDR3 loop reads CATSRGFQPQHF. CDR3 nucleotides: TGTGCCACCAGCAGGGGCTTTCAGCCCCAGCATTTT.

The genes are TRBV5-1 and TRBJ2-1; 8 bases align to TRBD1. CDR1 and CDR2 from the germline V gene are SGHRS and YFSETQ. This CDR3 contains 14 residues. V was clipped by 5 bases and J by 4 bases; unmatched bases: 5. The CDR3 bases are TGCGCCAGCAGGCCGGGACAGGAGTACAATGAGCAGTTCTTC. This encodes CASRPGQEYNEQFF.

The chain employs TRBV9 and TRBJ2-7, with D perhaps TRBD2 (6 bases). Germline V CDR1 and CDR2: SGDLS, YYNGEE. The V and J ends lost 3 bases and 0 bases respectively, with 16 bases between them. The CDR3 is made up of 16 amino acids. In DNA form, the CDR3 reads TGTGCCAGCAGCGCTCGCGGGACGGATAGCTCCTACGAGCAGTACTTC. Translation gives CASSARGTDSSYEQYF.

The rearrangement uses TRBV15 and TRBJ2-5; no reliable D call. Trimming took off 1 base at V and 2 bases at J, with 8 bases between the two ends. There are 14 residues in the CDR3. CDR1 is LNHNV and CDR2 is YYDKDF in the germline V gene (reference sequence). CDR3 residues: CATSRGKAQETQYF. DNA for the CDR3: TGTGCCACCAGCAGAGGTAAAGCTCAAGAGACCCAGTACTTC. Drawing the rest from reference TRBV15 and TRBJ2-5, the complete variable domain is DAMVIQNPRYQVTQFGKPVTLSCSQTLNHNVMYWYQQKSSQAPKLLFHYYDKDFNNEADTPDNFQSRRPNTSFCFLDIRSPGLGDTAMYLCATSRGKAQETQYFGPGTRLLVL.

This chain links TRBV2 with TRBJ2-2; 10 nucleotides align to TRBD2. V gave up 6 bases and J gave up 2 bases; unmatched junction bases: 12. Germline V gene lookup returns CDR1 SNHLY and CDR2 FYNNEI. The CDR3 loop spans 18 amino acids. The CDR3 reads CASRRGVSGRLNTGELFF. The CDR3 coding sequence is TGTGCCAGCAGAAGAGGAGTTAGCGGGAGGCTCAACACCGGGGAGCTGTTTTTT.

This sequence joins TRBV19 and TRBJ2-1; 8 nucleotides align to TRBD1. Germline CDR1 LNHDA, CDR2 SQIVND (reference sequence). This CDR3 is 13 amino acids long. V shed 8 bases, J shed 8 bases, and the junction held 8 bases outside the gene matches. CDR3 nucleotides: TGTGCCAGTCACCGGGACAGGCGCGATGAGCAGTTCTTC. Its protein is CASHRDRRDEQFF.